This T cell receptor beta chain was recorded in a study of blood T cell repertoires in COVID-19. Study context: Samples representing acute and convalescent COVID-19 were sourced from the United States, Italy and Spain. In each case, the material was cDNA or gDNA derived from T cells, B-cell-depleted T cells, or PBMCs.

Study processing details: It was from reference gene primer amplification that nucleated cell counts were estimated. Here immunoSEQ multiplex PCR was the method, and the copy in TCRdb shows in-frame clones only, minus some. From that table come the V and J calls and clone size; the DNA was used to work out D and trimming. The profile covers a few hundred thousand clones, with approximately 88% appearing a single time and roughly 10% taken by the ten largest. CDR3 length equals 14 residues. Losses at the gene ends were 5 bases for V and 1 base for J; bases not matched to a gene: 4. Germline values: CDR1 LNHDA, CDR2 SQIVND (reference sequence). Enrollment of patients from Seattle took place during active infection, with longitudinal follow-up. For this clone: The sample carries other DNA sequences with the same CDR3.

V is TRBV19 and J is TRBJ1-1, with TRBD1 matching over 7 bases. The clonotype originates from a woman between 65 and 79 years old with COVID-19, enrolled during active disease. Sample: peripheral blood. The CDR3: CASSRQGRNTEAFF. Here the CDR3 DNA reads TGTGCCAGTAGTCGACAGGGCCGGAACACTGAAGCTTTCTTT.